This T cell receptor beta chain was identified in a study of blood T cell repertoires in COVID-19. Study as a whole: Samples representing acute and convalescent COVID-19 were sourced from the United States, Italy and Spain. PBMCs, B-cell-depleted T cells, or T cells were the source of the cDNA or gDNA that made up the material.

In the study's own analysis: The assay estimated nucleated cells by amplifying reference gene primers. Assay used: immunoSEQ multiplex PCR; TCRdb lists only in-frame clones, some missing. For V, J and clone size, that table is used; D and trimming come from the DNA. This repertoire shows approximately 220,000 clones, around 81% found once; its top ten account for less than 2.5%. V gave up 4 bases and J gave up 3 bases, with 4 bases separating them. CDR3 length: 12 residues. This chain uses TRBV12-3 or TRBV12-4 with TRBJ1-3; unclear D gene. The source of this sequence is a woman aged 60-75 years with acute or convalescent COVID-19. Sequencing was performed on peripheral blood. As DNA, the CDR3 is TGTGCCAGCAGTTCCATTGGAAACACCATATATTTT. It yields the protein CASSSIGNTIYF.